One sample yielded the 12 T cell receptor beta chains listed below, sequenced in a study of cytomegalovirus exposure and HLA in healthy donors. Primers for the PCR totalled 60 Vbeta and 13 Jbeta. Clones were sequenced by immunoSEQ multiplex PCR, and TCRdb holds only the in-frame ones, with some missing. Of about 180,000 clones in the sample, less than 80% were seen once. Sequenced sample: PBMCs. The receptors derive from a woman in her 40s in good health and CMV-seronegative.

The CDR3 is CATSGGRASYEQYF. The DNA of the CDR3 is TGTGCCACCAGCGGCGGGAGGGCAAGCTACGAGCAGTACTTC. This sequence joins TRBV15 and TRBJ2-7; 9 bases are a match to TRBD2. The CDR3 is 14 amino acids. Per the germline V gene, CDR1 is LNHNV and CDR2 is YYDKDF (reference sequence). The V and J ends lost 5 bases and 3 bases, in that order; junction bases with no gene match: 5. The full variable domain, in which reference TRBV15 and TRBJ2-7 provide the parts outside the CDR3, is DAMVIQNPRYQVTQFGKPVTLSCSQTLNHNVMYWYQQKSSQAPKLLFHYYDKDFNNEADTPDNFQSRRPNTSFCFLDIRSPGLGDTAMYLCATSGGRASYEQYFGPGTRLTVT.

The gene calls are TRBV5-6 and TRBJ2-3; the match to TRBD2 covers 8 bases. Germline values: CDR1 SGHDT, CDR2 YYEEEE. The CDR3 extends over 15 amino acids. After removal of 4 bases from V and 1 base from J, the junction contained 5 bases not matched to a gene. The CDR3 is CASSVSGAGTDTQYF. The CDR3 nucleotides are TGTGCCAGCAGCGTTAGCGGGGCGGGCACAGATACGCAGTATTTT.

This sequence joins TRBV30 and TRBJ1-1; D unresolved. Germline V lookup: CDR1 GTSNPN, CDR2 SVGIG (reference sequence). Trimming took off 0 bases at V and 0 bases at J, with 8 bases between the two ends. CDR3 size: 14 residues. The CDR3 region has the DNA TGTGCCTGGAGTGTAACAGTCATGAACACTGAAGCTTTCTTT. Translated: CAWSVTVMNTEAFF.

The V call is TRBV13, the J call TRBJ2-2; D is perhaps TRBD2 (5 bases). The germline V and J ends were trimmed by 3 bases and 4 bases, with 12 bases remaining between them. Germline loops: CDR1 PRHDT, CDR2 FYEKMQ (reference sequence). The CDR3 loop spans 15 amino acids. CDR3 region: CASSLKGLSTGELFF. CDR3 nucleotides: TGTGCCAGCAGCTTGAAAGGACTGAGCACCGGGGAGCTGTTTTTT.

The J gene is TRBJ1-1, the V gene TRBV9, with 10 nucleotides matching TRBD1. V dropped 3 bases and J dropped 3; count of bases not matched to a gene: 5. Germline V gives CDR1 SGDLS, CDR2 YYNGEE. The CDR3 has 15 amino acids. This chain's CDR3 is CASSGGDRGYTEAFF. The CDR3 nucleotides read TGTGCCAGCAGCGGGGGGGACAGGGGATACACTGAAGCTTTCTTT.

The gene calls are TRBV7-9 and TRBJ1-1; 9 positions match TRBD1. J gave up 7 bases and V 6 bases, and 9 bases lay outside the gene matches. Germline V gene data show CDR1 as SEHNR and CDR2 as FQNEAQ (reference sequence). There are 14 residues in the CDR3. CDR3 residues: CASSTTGGWVEAFF. The CDR3 DNA is TGTGCCAGCAGTACTACAGGGGGCTGGGTTGAAGCTTTCTTT.

This sequence joins TRBV18 and TRBJ1-3; D unresolved. V lost 2 bases and J 1 base, leaving 12 bases between the germline ends. The CDR3 is 16 residues long. Germline-derived CDR1 and CDR2 are KGHSH and LQKENI. DNA of the CDR3: TGTGCCAGCTCACCAAGCGGTACTTCTTCTGGAAACACCATATATTTT. Translation: CASSPSGTSSGNTIYF. The variable domain in full, with the rest retrieved from reference TRBV18 and TRBJ1-3, is NAGVMQNPRHLVRRRGQEARLRCSPMKGHSHVYWYRQLPEEGLKFMVYLQKENIIDESGMPKERFSAEFPKEGPSILRIQQVVRGDSAAYFCASSPSGTSSGNTIYFGEGSWLTVV.

The chain combines TRBV9 with TRBJ2-1; the match to TRBD2 covers 15 bases. The CDR3 runs 20 residues. V shed 3 bases and J 5 bases; nucleotides not matched to a gene: 15. Per germline, CDR1 SGDLS and CDR2 YYNGEE. CDR3 nucleotides: TGTGCCAGCAGCGACAGGCTAGTCGGGACTAGCGGGAGGAGGAACAATGAGCAGTTCTTC. This encodes CASSDRLVGTSGRRNNEQFF.

As to this clone: The germline gene is not matched at one end of the junction; a read error may be the cause. V is TRBV27 and J is TRBJ2-6; TRBD1 agrees at 10 bases. This CDR3 has 15 residues. From germline, CDR1 is MNHEY and CDR2 SMNVEV (reference sequence). Here the CDR3 DNA reads TGTGCCAGCAGCCCGCGAGGGACAGGGGCCCTCTGGGTGGCTTTC. Its translation is CASSPRGTGALWVAF.

This clone occurred once. This chain connects TRBV19 to TRBJ2-1; 9 bases are a match to TRBD2. V gave up 5 bases and J gave up 4 bases; unmatched junction bases: 6. The CDR3 sequence is 15 residues long. CDR1 is LNHDA, CDR2 SQIVND, per germline (reference sequence). The CDR3 coding sequence is TGTGCCAGTAGTTGGGGTAGCGGGGGTTACAATGAGCAGTTCTTC. It is translated as CASSWGSGGYNEQFF. Variable domain in full (rest from reference TRBV19 and TRBJ2-1): DGGITQSPKYLFRKEGQNVTLSCEQNLNHDAMYWYRQDPGQGLRLIYYSQIVNDFQKGDIAEGYSVSREKKESFPLTVTSAQKNPTAFYLCASSWGSGGYNEQFFGPGTRLTVL.

This rearrangement joins TRBV11-2 to TRBJ1-1; D not certain. This CDR3 region has 14 residues. V was shortened by 0 bases and J by 4 bases, with 9 bases between the two germline ends. Germline V gene data show CDR1 as SGHAT and CDR2 as FQNNGV. CDR3 bases: TGTGCCAGCAGCTTAGAGGGTCGGAGCACTGAAGCTTTCTTT. Protein: CASSLEGRSTEAFF.

The rearrangement uses TRBV19 and TRBJ1-5, with D possibly TRBD1 on 6 matching bases. V lost 7 bases and J 3 bases, leaving 10 bases between the germline ends. Germline V CDR1 and CDR2: LNHDA, SQIVND (reference sequence). The CDR3 length is 13 residues. DNA for the CDR3: TGTGCCAGTAACGACAGGTACAATCAGCCCCAGCATTTT. Translated: CASNDRYNQPQHF.